This T cell receptor (beta chain) was recorded in a study of graft-versus-host responses after intestinal transplantation. Profiled with immunoSEQ multiplex PCR; TCRdb holds only in-frame clones, not every one. The profile shows around 100,000 clones, roughly nine tenths of them singletons. To note about this clone: Its antigen is not known.

V dropped 3 bases and J dropped 1 base, with 4 bases sitting between them. Germline V gene sequence: CDR1 MDHEN, CDR2 SYDVKM. This CDR3 region has 12 residues. The TCR was taken from a human donor who was the organ donor for an intestinal transplant. The source material was unstimulated CD4+ T cells sorted from spleen or lymph node cells, sampled before transplant. This sequence joins TRBV28 and TRBJ2-7; D is ambiguous. CDR3 nucleotides: TGTGCCAGCAGTTTTCAGTCCTACGAGCAGTACTTC. Its protein is CASSFQSYEQYF.